This TCR beta chain appears in the sequencing data of a study of cytomegalovirus exposure and HLA in healthy donors (dated by TCRdb to 2016 to 2017). In the study overall: An earlier analysis of several hundred of the donors reported 250 to 300 Gb of sequence data and around 120 million unique TCR beta sequences from some 180 million T cells. An early release that covered some 630 HLA-typed donors contained about 300 gigabases of sequencing data and 70 million to 100 million unique TCR sequences. Of the roughly 400 genotyped donors, 75% to 85% were placed in the genetic ancestry cluster associated with self-reported Caucasian donors. The study aimed to test whether signatures of past pathogen exposure could be identified by cataloging public T cell receptors. The study profiled the T cell repertoires of under 850 subjects by immunosequencing and related them to cytomegalovirus serostatus. In addition to the first cohort of around 670 subjects, a separate validation cohort of around 110 different subjects was used. To predict cytomegalovirus infection status, the study brought together high-throughput TCR immunosequencing, statistical association of individual TCRs with disease status, and machine learning. To study patterns of TCR occurrence, a later analysis re-analyzed previously published TCR beta repertoires from 666 donors and added high-resolution HLA genotyping. In the later analysis, no new phenotypic data were used to find candidate immune exposures; instead, reliance was placed on TCR beta sequences and their occurrence across donors. An earlier analysis of 587 of the donors used high-throughput TCR beta sequencing to judge whether each TCR beta V gene segment behaved as functional or pseudogenic. Donor age, sex, ethnicity and CMV serostatus were collected together with the repertoire data. A later genetic analysis used genome-wide SNP genotypes for about 60% of the roughly 670 donors, treating that subset as a discovery cohort. All discovery cohort repertoires had been generated using a single sequencing platform. HLA typing included class I and class II loci at four-digit resolution. The number of typed donors differed by locus: 629-630 for A, B, C, DRB1 and DQB1; approximately 530 for DQA1; over 600 for DPA1; and roughly 490 for DPB1. Because of strong linkage in the cohort, roughly five DR-DQ haplotypes were treated as single units for association and clustering. Among 300 to 450 genotyped donors of the cohort, an average of 235,054 unique TCR beta nucleotide sequences were sequenced per donor, roughly 18% of them non-productive.

From a lookup of the germline V gene (reference sequence), CDR1 and CDR2 are MNHEY and SMNVEV. The CDR3 numbers 14 residues from cysteine through phenylalanine. Of the read, only the CDR3 DNA is kept; its 42 bases are in frame from base 1. V was cut back by 5 bases and J by 4 bases, leaving a gap of 12 bases between them. The cohort was made up of about 610 healthy bone marrow donors. All cohort members were sampled while nominally healthy, although unrecorded immune exposures were likely present. The donor was CMV seropositive and belonged to the group of more than 250 seropositive cohort members. A peripheral blood sample was collected from each donor, and TCR beta sequencing was performed on peripheral blood mononuclear cells. The Qiagen DNeasy Blood Extraction Kit was used to extract genomic DNA from the blood cell samples. The library was produced with the immunoSEQ multiplex PCR assay. For the multiplex PCR, a mixture combining 60 forward primers for TCR Vbeta segments and 13 reverse primers for TCR Jbeta segments was used. The CDR3 region of rearranged TCR beta genes was amplified from genomic DNA with a multiplex PCR assay. The Illumina HiSeq System was used to sequence the amplified TCR beta libraries as 87-base-pair reads. The authors' pipeline ran thus. A later analysis counted tens of millions of unique TCR beta chains across the 650 to 800 repertoires, and some 11 million of these chains were shared by at least two donors. Raw reads were error-corrected and collapsed into unique sequences by a nearest-neighbor algorithm in which closely related sequences were merged to remove PCR and sequencing errors. CDR3 sequences were aligned to IMGT reference sequences to assign V, D and J gene segments. For a sequence to be retained, a match of at least six nucleotides was required to both a V gene segment and a J gene segment. Rearrangements were called productive when the CDR3 lacked stop codons and stayed in frame with V and J; all others were non-productive. Following IMGT convention, CDR3 was defined as the stretch from the second conserved V-encoded cysteine to the conserved J-encoded phenylalanine. In an earlier analysis of roughly 580 of the donors, sequences lacking an unambiguous match to a single V gene segment were excluded. In an earlier analysis of several hundred of the donors, V segments were called functional above 56.7% productive rearrangements and were called segregating when the between-donor standard deviation exceeded 5%. A statistical classification framework was developed to diagnose cytomegalovirus status using the catalog of TCR beta chain sequences. In a later analysis, V and J genes were assigned by comparing TCR nucleotide sequences against IMGT/GENE-DB human TR gene sequences. The TCRdist pipeline was used in a later analysis to assign CDR3 sequences and most-parsimonious VDJ recombination scenarios. In a later analysis, every TCR beta chain was defined by the combination of its CDR3 amino acid sequence and its V-gene family, and reads without a unique V-gene family were dropped. As a way to deal with suspected cross-contamination and a sequencing artifact, a later analysis dropped nearly 600 nucleotide sequences that were highly shared and had low generation probability. In a later analysis, a clonal expansion index for each public chain was calculated from normalized within-repertoire ranks of inferred template counts. Generation probabilities in a later analysis came from a VDJ recombination model fitted to out-of-frame rearrangements, and those results were checked against IGoR. Hypergeometric tests were used in a later analysis to score TCR-TCR, TCR-HLA and TCR-CMV co-occurrence, with a repertoire-size bias correction applied to the TCR pairs. In a later analysis, false discovery rates were estimated by permuting HLA or CMV assignments 20 times. In a later analysis, co-occurring TCRs were grouped using DBSCAN, and TCRdist sequence similarity was added for clustering within HLA-allele-positive subsets. Repertoires with fewer than 30,000 or more than 120,000 public chains, plus five repertoires with anomalous nucleotide sharing, were excluded from co-occurrence clustering. Entries here come from immuneACCESS through TCRdb and include only in-frame sequences with V and J called. Some clones fail to appear in such tables; in the studies checked, an unresolved V gene covers under half of the shortfall, and the cause of the remainder is unknown. That table is the source of V, J and clone size, and D and trimming were worked out from the DNA. This sample holds around 91,000 clones; more than 70% were observed only once. 4% to 5.5% of the sample goes to the ten largest clones.

For this clone: Its target antigen remains unknown. Per-base quality was not reported, and no clone a single base away is much larger than it.

Broader findings and caveats from the paper: Across donors, most TCR sequences were observed very rarely, whereas some public TCRs were present in many individuals. Some IMGT-functional V segments, including TRBV6-2 and TRBV6-3, could not be distinguished by the 87-base-pair reads and were therefore excluded. Assigning TCR associations to individual alleles was difficult when HLA alleles, especially DR and DQ, strongly co-occurred. Linkage disequilibrium might explain the correlated functional status among segregating V segments, but an unknown experimental factor could not be excluded. Several of the top co-occurrence clusters appeared to be linked to parvovirus B19, influenza, CMV and Epstein-Barr virus, according to a later analysis. According to the authors, the approach could potentially be generalized to other disease states and immunological phenotypes. Because HLA typing was unavailable for some donors at each locus, only the typed subset was used in association tests. In vitro tests confirmed that a few of the cytomegalovirus-associated TCR beta chains recognize cytomegalovirus antigens. In an earlier analysis of 587 of the donors, most TCR beta V segments appeared in productive rearrangements about 90% or about 30% of the time, broadly matching IMGT annotations. The cohort was sequenced for TCR beta chains only, and without alpha or paired-chain data the features that could be detected were limited. In a later analysis, the rate of TCR association differed among HLA loci, with DRB1 alleles having the most associated TCRs and HLA-C alleles having the fewest. Cytomegalovirus status was reported to be diagnosed by the classifier with high specificity and sensitivity in both the original and validation cohorts. A total of about 180 TCR beta chains were listed by the study as associated with cytomegalovirus. Roughly uniform sequencing depth across donors was assumed in presence/absence analyses, although this assumption may not hold. The sequencing pipeline was judged likely to have produced a cluster of highly shared sequence variants as a technical artifact. A later analysis associated 16,951 TCR beta sequences with specific HLA alleles at a false discovery rate of 0.05. A later genetic analysis reported fewer N-insertions in productive TCRs among donors in an Asian-associated ancestry cluster than the roughly 700-donor mean. The only immune exposure information available for the cohort was CMV serostatus. In a later genetic analysis, a missense DCLRE1C variant was associated with V-gene and J-gene trimming of TCR beta chains, and the association was replicated in an independent cohort. According to a later analysis, most CMV-associated TCR beta chains appeared to be HLA-restricted, and the HLA associations seemed to be driven largely by CMV exposure. The earlier analysis of nearly 600 of the donors excluded fewer than 20 rarely observed V segments, including chromosome 9 orphons, because counts were too low. In a later analysis, HLA-associated TCR beta chains were found to be more clonally expanded and to have lower generation probabilities than equally common non-associated chains. A further reported finding was that TCR beta sequences accurately predicted the HLA-A and HLA-B alleles for most subjects in the first cohort.

The clonotype was recovered from a male donor in good health and CMV-seropositive. The rearrangement joined TRBV27 to TRBJ2-1; perhaps TRBD2 is the D gene, with 5 bases matching. The sample comprised PBMCs. The CDR3 protein sequence reads: CASSPLSAYNEQFF. The DNA sequence is as follows: TGTGCCAGCAGTCCCCTTAGCGCTTACAATGAGCAGTTCTTC.